The 24 T cell receptor beta chains reported below all come from one sample, sequenced in a study of T cells in Graves' hyperthyroidism and ophthalmopathy. TCR beta CDR3 region amplification was performed from RNA transcripts. An initial round of RT-PCR targeting the TCR CDR3 relied on the HTBI primer set. TCRdb analysed the multiplex PCR reads with MiXCR anew, one entry per CDR3 protein. The sample lists 560,000 or so distinct CDR3 sequences, just under 20% occurring once. The specimen sequenced was blood. All receptors derive from a man aged 35-49 years with Graves' ophthalmopathy.

The chain combines TRBV2 with TRBJ1-3, with TRBD1 identical over 10 bases. The V segment lost 6 bases and the J segment 5 bases; nucleotides outside the gene matches: 7. Germline values: CDR1 SNHLY, CDR2 FYNNEI. The CDR3 is 15 amino acids. CDR3 sequence: CASRPGTGDRNTIYF. Here the CDR3 DNA reads TGTGCCAGCAGGCCCGGGACAGGGGATAGAAACACCATATATTTT.

CDR3 region: CASSRQGVSSEQYF. CDR3 nucleotides: TGTGCCAGCAGCCGACAGGGAGTATCGAGCGAGCAGTACTTC. The rearrangement joins TRBV5-6 to TRBJ2-7; TRBD1 matches at 7 bases. The CDR3 is 14 amino acids. Germline assignment: CDR1 SGHDT and CDR2 YYEEEE. V was clipped by 4 bases and J by 6 bases; unmatched bases: 10.

This clonotype was seen repeatedly, ten times or more. The genes are TRBV5-1 and TRBJ1-5; no reliable D call. There are 15 residues in the CDR3. Germline V lookup: CDR1 SGHRS, CDR2 YFSETQ. V was clipped by 0 bases and J by 0 bases, with 7 bases between them. The CDR3, as DNA: TGCGCCAGCAGCTTGGGGCTGACTAGCAATCAGCCCCAGCATTTT. This codes for CASSLGLTSNQPQHF.

This chain uses TRBV13 with TRBJ1-2; 10 nucleotides match TRBD1. The CDR3 covers 16 residues. The J segment lost 7 bases and the V segment lost 5 bases, leaving 13 bases of the junction unmatched. CDR1 is PRHDT and CDR2 is FYEKMQ in the germline V gene (reference sequence). CDR3 in DNA: TGTGCCAGCAGCCCAACCACGACCAGGACAGGGGGTGGCTACACCTTC. Translated: CASSPTTTRTGGGYTF. Based on the CDR3 plus reference TRBV13 and TRBJ1-2, the full variable domain is AAGVIQSPRHLIKEKRETATLKCYPIPRHDTVYWYQQGPGQDPQFLISFYEKMQSDKGSIPDRFSAQQFSDYHSELNMSSLELGDSALYFCASSPTTTRTGGGYTFGSGTRLTVV.

The chain is built from TRBV30 and TRBJ2-1; 11 nucleotides agree with TRBD2. Germline trimming cut 0 bases from V and 8 bases from J; bases unmatched to any gene: 6. The CDR3 consists of 15 residues. Germline values: CDR1 GTSNPN, CDR2 SVGIG (reference sequence). In DNA form, the CDR3 reads TGTGCCTGGAGTGTAACTAGCGGGAGAGGGCATGAGCAGTTCTTC. It yields the protein CAWSVTSGRGHEQFF.

There are a few counts of this clonotype. CDR3 loop: CSAREGGAYTGELFF. CDR3 in DNA: TGCAGTGCTAGAGAAGGCGGGGCCTATACCGGGGAGCTGTTTTTT. The V and J genes are TRBV20-1 and TRBJ2-2; a weak D match, TRBD2 (6 bases). Germline CDR1 and CDR2: DFQATT and SNEGSKA (reference sequence). The CDR3 extends over 15 amino acids. Trimming stripped 0 bases from V and 5 bases from J, with 13 bases between.

This chain uses TRBV18 with TRBJ1-1; maybe TRBD1 (5 bases). Germline CDR1 is KGHSH and CDR2 is LQKENI. V was pared by 1 base and J by 4 bases, with 7 bases between. CDR3 length equals 13 residues. The CDR3 here is CASSPRGVTEAFF. For the CDR3, the DNA is TGTGCCAGCTCACCACGGGGGGTCACTGAAGCTTTCTTT. The full variable domain, its missing parts supplied by reference TRBV18 and TRBJ1-1, is NAGVMQNPRHLVRRRGQEARLRCSPMKGHSHVYWYRQLPEEGLKFMVYLQKENIIDESGMPKERFSAEFPKEGPSILRIQQVVRGDSAAYFCASSPRGVTEAFFGQGTRLTVV.

The genes are TRBV19 and TRBJ1-5; a weak D match, TRBD1 (5 bases). V was pared by 8 bases and J by 4 bases, with 18 bases between. The CDR3 loop spans 15 amino acids. Germline V gene lookup returns CDR1 LNHDA and CDR2 SQIVND (reference sequence). CDR3 sequence: CASEGQWGVNQPQHF. CDR3 sequence (DNA): TGTGCCAGTGAGGGGCAATGGGGGGTTAATCAGCCCCAGCATTTT.

This clonotype came up a few times. The V and J genes are TRBV2 and TRBJ1-2; D possibly corresponds to TRBD1 (6 bases). The CDR3 length is 15 residues. Germline V gives CDR1 SNHLY, CDR2 FYNNEI. Between the trimmed V and J ends, which lost 6 bases and 2 bases, there was a span of 16 bases. Here the CDR3 DNA reads TGTGCCAGCAGGTCGGGGGGGGCGTGGAACTATGGCTACACCTTC. This encodes CASRSGGAWNYGYTF.

This sequence joins TRBV6-2 or TRBV6-3 and TRBJ1-1; maybe TRBD1 (5 bases). The V end lost 2 bases, the J end lost 2 bases, and 12 bases lay between the germline ends. The CDR3 loop spans 15 amino acids. Germline values: CDR1 MNHEY, CDR2 SVGEGT. The CDR3 coding sequence is TGTGCCAGCAGTTACCAGGGAGTGGGAAACACTGAAGCTTTCTTT. Its protein product is CASSYQGVGNTEAFF.

This chain joins TRBV13 and TRBJ1-2, with TRBD1 as a possible D gene (6 bases). Deletions cut 8 bases from V and 0 bases from J, with 16 bases between. Per the germline V gene, CDR1 is PRHDT and CDR2 is FYEKMQ (reference sequence). The CDR3 spans 15 residues. CDR3 sequence (DNA): TGTGCCAGCTCCCAAGGGGGGACATCTAACTATGGCTACACCTTC. Translating gives CASSQGGTSNYGYTF.

The chain combines TRBV6-1 with TRBJ1-1, with no clear D. The CDR3 runs 15 residues. The V gene lost 6 bases and the J gene lost 3 bases, with 17 bases spanning the gap. The V gene's germline CDR1 is MNHNS and CDR2 SASEGT. CDR3 coding DNA: TGTGCCAGCAGCCCGGCGGTCCAGAGAGACACTGAAGCTTTCTTT. This codes for CASSPAVQRDTEAFF.

A word on this clonotype: A much larger clone is a single base away; this may be a read error. V usage is TRBV20-1 and J usage is TRBJ1-4; no clear D gene. Per the germline V gene, CDR1 is DFQATT and CDR2 is SNEGSKA (reference sequence). The CDR3 length is 17 residues. V shed 2 bases and J shed 0 bases, with 16 bases lying between them. CDR3 in DNA: TGCAGTGCTAGACATTTTTACAGCGTTGCAACTAATGAAAAACTGTTTTTT. Translation: CSARHFYSVATNEKLFF.

The J gene is TRBJ1-6, the V gene TRBV18; no reliable D call. Germline V gene sequence: CDR1 KGHSH, CDR2 LQKENI. This CDR3 comprises 14 residues. The V end lost 3 bases, the J end lost 8 bases, and 11 bases lay between the germline ends. The CDR3 is CASSPKITDSPLHF. The CDR3 coding sequence is TGTGCCAGCTCACCGAAGATCACTGATTCACCCCTCCACTTT.

This clonotype occurred many times. The chain is built from TRBV7-9 and TRBJ2-3; possibly TRBD2 for D (6 bases). CDR1 SEHNR and CDR2 FQNEAQ come from the germline V gene (reference sequence). The CDR3 runs to 16 residues. The V gene lost 6 bases and the J gene lost 2 bases, with 18 bases spanning the gap. This CDR3 reads CASRAPSAGTTDTQYF. In DNA, the CDR3 is TGTGCCAGCAGAGCGCCGTCGGCGGGGACCACAGATACGCAGTATTTT.

A word on this clonotype: Relative to the germline gene, one junction end is altered; a read error may explain this. The chain employs TRBV11-2 and TRBJ2-1, with D tentatively TRBD1 (6 bases). The CDR3 extends over 15 amino acids. The V gene's germline CDR1 is SGHAT and CDR2 FQNNGV. The CDR3 bases are TGTGCCAGCGGCTTAGATAACAGGGTTTTGAATGAGCAGTTCTTC. Amino acid sequence: CASGLDNRVLNEQFF.

The J gene is TRBJ1-1, the V gene TRBV12-3 or TRBV12-4; D perhaps matches TRBD1 (6 bases). The CDR3 has 13 residues. V lost 2 bases and J lost 12, with 16 bases in between. The CDR3 sequence: CASSLQTGRSTFF. DNA of the CDR3: TGTGCCAGCAGTTTACAGACAGGTAGGAGCACTTTCTTT.

V usage is TRBV11-2 and J usage is TRBJ2-1; 15 bases are shared with TRBD2. Germline V gene data show CDR1 as SGHAT and CDR2 as FQNNGV. V lost 8 bases and J lost 4; bases outside the gene matches: 18. The CDR3 sequence is 20 residues long. CDR3 nucleotides: TGTGCCAGCGGATACCCCCCTACCGGGACTAGCGGGAGGAAATACAATGAGCAGTTCTTC. Translated, it gives CASGYPPTGTSGRKYNEQFF.

The table lists this clonotype with a few counts. The chain joins TRBV5-1 to TRBJ2-1, with D possibly matching TRBD1 (6 bases). This CDR3 spans 16 amino acids. Germline V gene sequence: CDR1 SGHRS, CDR2 YFSETQ. V was clipped by 6 bases and J by 7 bases, with 23 bases between them. DNA of the CDR3: TGCGCCAGCACCCCGCAAGGGGGATTAACGGATAATGAGCAGTTCTTC. Its translation is CASTPQGGLTDNEQFF.

The V and J genes are TRBV19 and TRBJ1-5; 9 bases map to TRBD1. This CDR3 has 16 residues. Per the germline V gene, CDR1 is LNHDA and CDR2 is SQIVND (reference sequence). With V trimmed by 8 bases and J by 2 bases, 10 bases remained unmatched. CDR3 region: CASGQTGGGGNQPQHF. CDR3 nucleotides: TGTGCCAGTGGCCAAACAGGGGGCGGTGGCAATCAGCCCCAGCATTTT.

This clonotype turned up a few times. This sequence joins TRBV29-1 and TRBJ1-1, with D possibly TRBD1 on 5 matching bases. This CDR3 is built from 15 residues. Germline V gene data show CDR1 as SQVTM and CDR2 as ANQGSEA. The V and J ends lost 3 bases and 4 bases respectively, with 18 bases between them. In nucleotides, the CDR3 is TGCAGCGTTGACGCCGCTGGGGGAAGAGGCACTGAAGCTTTCTTT. It encodes CSVDAAGGRGTEAFF. Filled out from reference TRBV29-1 and TRBJ1-1, the complete variable domain reads SAVISQKPSRDICQRGTSLTIQCQVDSQVTMMFWYRQQPGQSLTLIATANQGSEATYESGFVIDKFPISRPNLTFSTLTVSNMSPEDSSIYLCSVDAAGGRGTEAFFGQGTRLTVV.

V usage is TRBV7-6 and J usage is TRBJ2-1, with D possibly TRBD1 on 5 matching bases. This CDR3 contains 15 residues. Trimming shortened V by 2 bases and J by 0 bases, and 8 bases separated the two germline ends. CDR1 and CDR2 (germline): SGHVS, FNYEAQ. CDR3 sequence reads: CASSLIQGSYNEQFF. The CDR3 coding sequence is TGTGCCAGCAGCTTAATCCAGGGCTCCTACAATGAGCAGTTCTTC.

The rearrangement links TRBV4-3 to TRBJ2-7; 7 positions agree with TRBD2. The J segment lost 8 bases and the V segment lost 0 bases, leaving 7 bases of the junction unmatched. The CDR3 extends over 14 amino acids. CDR1 is LGHNA, CDR2 YSLEER, per germline. For the CDR3, the DNA is TGCGCCAGCAGCCAAGATGTCGGACTAGTTAAGCAGTACTTC. This translates into CASSQDVGLVKQYF.

V usage is TRBV3-1 and J usage is TRBJ2-7, with 7 bases matching TRBD2. In germline, CDR1 is LGHDT, CDR2 YNNKEL (reference sequence). This CDR3 comprises 15 residues. The V and J ends lost 1 base and 2 bases, in that order; junction bases with no gene match: 5. CDR3 amino acids: CASSQGRGVTYEQYF. The DNA of the CDR3 is TGTGCCAGCAGCCAAGGTCGGGGGGTTACCTACGAGCAGTACTTC.